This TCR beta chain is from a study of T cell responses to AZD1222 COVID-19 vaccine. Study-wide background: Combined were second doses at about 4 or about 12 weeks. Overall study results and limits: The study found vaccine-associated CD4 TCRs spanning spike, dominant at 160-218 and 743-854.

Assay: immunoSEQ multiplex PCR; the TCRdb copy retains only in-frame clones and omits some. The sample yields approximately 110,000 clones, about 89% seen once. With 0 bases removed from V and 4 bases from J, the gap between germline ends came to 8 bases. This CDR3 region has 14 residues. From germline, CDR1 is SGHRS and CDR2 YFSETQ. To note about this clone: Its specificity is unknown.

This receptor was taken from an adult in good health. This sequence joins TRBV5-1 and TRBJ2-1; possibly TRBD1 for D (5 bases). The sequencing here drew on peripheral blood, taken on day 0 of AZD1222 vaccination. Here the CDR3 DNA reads TGCGCCAGCAGCTTGGGTGACAGTTACAATGAGCAGTTCTTC. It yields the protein CASSLGDSYNEQFF.